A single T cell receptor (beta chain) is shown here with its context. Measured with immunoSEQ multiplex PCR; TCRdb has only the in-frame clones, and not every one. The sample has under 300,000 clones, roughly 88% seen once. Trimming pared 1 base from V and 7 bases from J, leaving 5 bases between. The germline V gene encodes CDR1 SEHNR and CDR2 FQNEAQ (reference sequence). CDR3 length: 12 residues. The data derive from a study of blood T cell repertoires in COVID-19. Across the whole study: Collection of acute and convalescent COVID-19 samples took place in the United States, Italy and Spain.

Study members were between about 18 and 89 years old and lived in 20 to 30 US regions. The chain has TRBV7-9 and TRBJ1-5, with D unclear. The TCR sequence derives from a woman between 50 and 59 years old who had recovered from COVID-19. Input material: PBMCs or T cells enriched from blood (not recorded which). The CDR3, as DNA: TGTGCCAGCAGCTTAGAACAGCAGCCCCAGCATTTT. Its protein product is CASSLEQQPQHF.